These 9 T cell receptor beta chains were all obtained from the same sample, sequenced in a study of tumor-infiltrating lymphocytes in primary liver carcinoma. Starting from about 0.5 ug of total RNA, TCR beta cDNA was produced with a primer in the constant region. Library construction for TCR beta comprised three nested multiplex PCR rounds performed with slightly modified ARM-PCR. The two initial PCR rounds, ten to eleven cycles each, used TRBV1-TRBV30 forward and C-beta reverse primers. TCRdb reanalysed the multiplex PCR reads using MiXCR and keeps one entry per CDR3 protein. Of 90,000 to 100,000 distinct CDR3 sequences listed, around 63% were seen once; the top ten hold 7.5% to 10%. Unsorted bulk tissue (roughly 17-33 mg) underwent RNA and DNA co-extraction. Sequencing was performed on liver tumor tissue from sampling region 5. Subset specified: tumor region T5, tumor centre. Receptors originate from a woman aged 55 to 70 with primary liver carcinoma and hepatitis B virus infection.

Note on this clonotype: With a much larger clone just one base away, this may be a read error. The chain has TRBV5-1 and TRBJ2-2; TRBD2 matches at 8 bases. The CDR3 has 16 amino acids. The germline V gene has CDR1 SGHRS and CDR2 YFSETQ. CDR3 sequence reads: CASSPRLSGGPGELLF. For the CDR3, the DNA is TGCGCCAGCAGCCCGCGGTTATCGGGGGGGCCCGGGGAGCTGCTTTTT.

For this clonotype: Germline and junction disagree at one end, which may indicate a read error. The chain combines TRBV7-9 with TRBJ2-2, with D tentatively TRBD1 (6 bases). The length of the CDR3 is 15 residues. Germline CDR1 reads SEHNR; CDR2 reads FQNEAQ (reference sequence). CDR3 bases: TGTGCCAGCAGTTTAGAGGGACATGGCTCCGGGGAGCTGTTTTTT. Its translation is CASSLEGHGSGELFF.

The rearrangement joins TRBV2 to TRBJ2-7; 8 positions match TRBD1. The V and J ends lost 1 base and 8 bases, in that order; junction bases with no gene match: 7. This CDR3 spans 14 amino acids. Germline V gene data show CDR1 as SNHLY and CDR2 as FYNNEI. In DNA form, the CDR3 reads TGTGCCAGCAGTGAAGGCAGGGGGCCGTACAAGCAGTACTTC. It is translated as CASSEGRGPYKQYF.

The chain links TRBV10-3 to TRBJ2-7, with D unclear. CDR3 length: 12 amino acids. Per the germline V gene, CDR1 is ENHRY and CDR2 is SYGVKD. V dropped 0 bases and J dropped 6 bases, with 6 bases sitting between them. The CDR3 DNA reads TGTGCCATCAGTGAGTCGGTCCGCGAGCAGTACTTC. Translated: CAISESVREQYF.

This clonotype showed up just once. The junction does not match germline at one end; this may be a read error. The J gene is TRBJ2-3, the V gene TRBV20-1, with 13 bases fitting TRBD2. CDR3 size: 19 residues. Looked up from germline, CDR1 is DFQATT and CDR2 is SNEGSKA (reference sequence). The CDR3 sequence is CSARAFTGRTSGSIDTQYF. CDR3 coding DNA: TGCAGTGCTAGAGCCTTCACAGGAAGGACTAGCGGGAGCATAGATACGCAGTATTTT.

This clonotype occurred a few times. A read error may produce the germline difference seen at one junction end. This rearrangement joins TRBV28 to TRBJ2-1; D uncertain. In germline, CDR1 is MDHEN, CDR2 SYDVKM. This CDR3 has 11 amino acids. CDR3 nucleotide sequence: TGTGCCTGCAGTTTGCCCCATGAGCAGCTCTTC. It yields the protein CACSLPHEQLF.

Note on this clonotype: No conserved phenylalanine or tryptophan ends this CDR3, so it is likely a read error. The V and J genes are TRBV29-1 and TRBJ2-1; 7 bases match TRBD2. The CDR3 is 16 residues long. The germline gives CDR1 SQVTM, CDR2 ANQGSEA. V trimming: 3 bases; J trimming: 8 bases; junction bases outside the gene matches: 16. The CDR3 DNA reads TGCAGCGTTGATACGAGCGGGAATATGGCATTCCATGAGCAGTTCTCC. Its protein is CSVDTSGNMAFHEQFS.

About this clonotype: An end of the junction does not agree with germline; a read error may underlie this. This sequence joins TRBV10-3 and TRBJ1-2, with D possibly being TRBD1 (6 bases). The CDR3 extends over 12 amino acids. Germline-derived CDR1 and CDR2 are ENHRY and SYGVKD. CDR3 protein: CVIRQGNYDYTF. In DNA, the CDR3 is TGTGTCATCAGGCAGGGGAACTATGACTACACCTTC.

A remark on this clonotype: The missing conserved phenylalanine or tryptophan at the end of this CDR3 makes a read error likely. The chain carries TRBV6-6 and TRBJ2-4; tentative D call: TRBD1 (5 bases). Trimming stripped 5 bases from V and 0 bases from J, with 23 bases between. This CDR3 has 19 amino acids. Germline V CDR1 and CDR2: MNHNY, SVGAGI (reference sequence). The CDR3 region has the DNA TGTGCCAGCAGTCTAAAGACAGTGGGCTTAAGAGTAGCCAAAAACATTCAGTACTTA. Translation gives CASSLKTVGLRVAKNIQYL.